One sample yielded the 28 T cell receptor beta chains listed below, sequenced in a study of T cell responses to AZD1222 COVID-19 vaccine. Profiling relied on immunoSEQ multiplex PCR, and the TCRdb table lists in-frame clones only, not all of them. This table has 75,000 to 80,000 clones, 85% to 90% appearing once. The specimen comprised peripheral blood, sampled 28 days after the second AZD1222 dose. The receptors stem from an adult who received the AZD1222 COVID-19 vaccine.

This chain connects TRBV19 to TRBJ2-5; D might be TRBD1 or TRBD2, each matching 5 bases. CDR1 and CDR2 from the germline V gene are LNHDA and SQIVND (reference sequence). V gave up 8 bases and J gave up 4 bases, with 20 bases separating them. The CDR3 is made up of 15 amino acids. The CDR3 spells CASSTLGRRGETQYF. DNA for the CDR3: TGTGCCAGTTCGACCTTGGGACGGCGAGGAGAGACCCAGTACTTC.

This chain joins TRBV2 and TRBJ2-1; D might be TRBD2 (5 bases). The CDR3 contains 14 residues. CDR1 is SNHLY and CDR2 is FYNNEI in the germline V gene. V was cut by 4 bases and J by 2 bases, with 9 bases left in between. As DNA, the CDR3 is TGTGCCAGCAGTGTTGACGGGGCCTACAATGAGCAGTTCTTC. Translation: CASSVDGAYNEQFF.

This clone was observed a few times. The CDR3 DNA is TGTGCCAGCAGGTCACAGGGGGGGTCGGGTCAGCCCCAGCATTTT. Translation: CASRSQGGSGQPQHF. The rearrangement links TRBV6-5 to TRBJ1-5; TRBD1 agrees at 8 bases. J gave up 6 bases and V 6 bases, and 10 bases lay outside the gene matches. The CDR3 totals 15 residues. From germline, CDR1 is MNHEY and CDR2 SVGAGI.

The genes are TRBV7-3 and TRBJ2-2, with D possibly being TRBD1 (5 bases). V dropped 6 bases and J dropped 6 bases, with 14 bases sitting between them. The germline CDR1 and CDR2 sequences are SGHTA and FQGTGA. The CDR3 totals 14 residues. The CDR3 DNA follows: TGTGCCAGCAGACAAGACAGTGGCGCCGGGGAGCTGTTTTTT. As protein: CASRQDSGAGELFF. The whole variable domain, remainder taken from reference TRBV7-3 and TRBJ2-2, is GAGVSQTPSNKVTEKGKYVELRCDPISGHTALYWYRQSLGQGPEFLIYFQGTGAADDSGLPNDRFFAVRPEGSVSTLKIQRTERGDSAVYLCASRQDSGAGELFFGEGSRLTVL.

The chain carries TRBV4-3 and TRBJ1-4; 7 bases agree with TRBD1. This CDR3 is built from 17 residues. The V gene end was trimmed by 2 bases and the J gene end by 4 bases; junction bases not matched to a gene: 10. Germline-derived CDR1 and CDR2 are LGHNA and YSLEER. CDR3 sequence (DNA): TGCGCCAGCAGCCAAACCGATGGGGGACAGAGTAATGAAAAACTGTTTTTT. This codes for CASSQTDGGQSNEKLFF.

CDR3 in DNA: TGTGCCAGCAGCGCTAGCCCCTCGCCGGGCACTGAAGCTTTCTTT. Translated, it gives CASSASPSPGTEAFF. This chain links TRBV11-2 with TRBJ1-1; no definite D call. V shed 5 bases and J shed 4 bases, with 17 bases lying between them. In germline, CDR1 is SGHAT, CDR2 FQNNGV. This CDR3 region has 15 residues.

A single count supports this clone. Additional DNA sequences in this sample encode the identical CDR3. This rearrangement joins TRBV7-8 to TRBJ2-7; D is possibly TRBD2 (6 bases). Trimming stripped 5 bases from V and 1 base from J, with 21 bases between. This CDR3 contains 17 residues. Germline loops: CDR1 SGHVS, CDR2 FQNEAQ. The CDR3 reads CASSLAWQGGGSYEQYF. The CDR3, as DNA: TGTGCCAGCAGCCTCGCTTGGCAGGGTGGGGGGTCCTACGAGCAGTACTTC.

The chain has TRBV29-1 and TRBJ1-4; the D is unclear. Trimming stripped 5 bases from V and 7 bases from J, with 17 bases between. CDR3 length equals 14 residues. CDR1 is SQVTM, CDR2 ANQGSEA, per germline. The CDR3 DNA sequence: TGCAGCGTTTCGAGGGTAAACAGCGGTGAAAAACTGTTTTTT. This translates into CSVSRVNSGEKLFF.

The rearrangement joins TRBV5-1 to TRBJ1-1; tentatively, D is TRBD1 (6 bases). Looked up from germline, CDR1 is SGHRS and CDR2 is YFSETQ. The CDR3 has 13 amino acids. V shed 4 bases and J shed 1 base, with 8 bases lying between them. The CDR3 here is CASSRQENTEAFF. CDR3 DNA sequence: TGCGCCAGCAGCCGACAGGAGAACACTGAAGCTTTCTTT.

V usage is TRBV4-1 and J usage is TRBJ1-6; D remains ambiguous. Germline CDR1 is MGHRA and CDR2 is YSYEKL. CDR3 length: 15 amino acids. V was trimmed by 1 base and J by 6 bases, leaving 10 bases between them. Here the CDR3 reads CASSQVVLGNSPLHF. CDR3 DNA sequence: TGCGCCAGCAGCCAAGTCGTCCTAGGTAATTCACCCCTCCACTTT.

V and J are TRBV12-3 or TRBV12-4 and TRBJ1-1; D not resolved. The CDR3 consists of 13 residues. V lost 7 bases, J lost 4 bases, and 13 bases lay in between. CDR3 region: CASKLWGGTEAFF. The CDR3 bases are TGTGCCAGCAAACTCTGGGGTGGCACTGAAGCTTTCTTT.

The chain recombines TRBV5-4 with TRBJ1-6; D gene uncertain. The V gene lost 4 bases and the J gene lost 9 bases, with 17 bases spanning the gap. This CDR3 is 15 amino acids long. The germline V gene encodes CDR1 SGHNT and CDR2 YYREEE (reference sequence). The CDR3 sequence: CASSTGSGEGSPLHF. CDR3 sequence (DNA): TGTGCCAGCAGCACGGGGTCGGGCGAGGGTTCACCCCTCCACTTT.

The chain joins TRBV30 to TRBJ1-2; D is uncertain. CDR3 length: 10 residues. CDR1 and CDR2 from the germline V gene are GTSNPN and SVGIG (reference sequence). V dropped 3 bases and J dropped 4 bases, with 3 bases sitting between them. Here the CDR3 DNA reads TGTGCCTGGAGGGGCTATGGCTACACCTTC. Encoded protein: CAWRGYGYTF. Supplemented by reference TRBV30 and TRBJ1-2, the full variable domain reads SQTIHQWPATLVQPVGSPLSLECTVEGTSNPNLYWYRQAAGRGLQLLFYSVGIGQISSEVPQNLSASRPQDRQFILSSKKLLLSDSGFYLCAWRGYGYTFGSGTRLTVV.

The chain recombines TRBV11-3 with TRBJ2-3; D remains ambiguous. The length of the CDR3 is 12 residues. Per the germline V gene, CDR1 is SGHNT and CDR2 is YENEEA. Deletions cut 4 bases from V and 5 bases from J, with 7 bases between. The CDR3 DNA sequence: TGTGCCAGCAGCTCTCGTTTAGATACGCAGTATTTT. Protein sequence: CASSSRLDTQYF.

The V call is TRBV27, the J call TRBJ1-4; maybe TRBD1 (5 bases). Trimming removed 0 bases from V and 5 bases from J, with 13 bases in between. The germline CDR1 and CDR2 sequences are MNHEY and SMNVEV (reference sequence). The CDR3 has 16 residues. The CDR3 loop is CASSLSGTLPNEKLFF. Here the CDR3 DNA reads TGTGCCAGCAGTTTATCCGGGACCCTACCAAATGAAAAACTGTTTTTT.

Here the CDR3 DNA reads TGTGCCAGCTCACCAGTAGGACAGGGCATGACGGGCTCCTACAATGAGCAGTTCTTC. Amino acid sequence: CASSPVGQGMTGSYNEQFF. The chain has TRBV18 and TRBJ2-1, with 8 bases that match TRBD1. Trimming at V came to 2 bases and at J to 0 bases, leaving 12 bases not matched to a gene. Germline V CDR1 and CDR2: KGHSH, LQKENI. The CDR3 loop spans 19 amino acids.

This clone was recorded only once. This chain joins TRBV27 and TRBJ1-1; 7 bases match TRBD1. V was pared by 0 bases and J by 5 bases, with 9 bases of the junction left unmatched. This CDR3 spans 16 amino acids. The germline CDR1 and CDR2 sequences are MNHEY and SMNVEV (reference sequence). The CDR3 DNA reads as TGTGCCAGCAGTTTATCAAGGGACAGCATGGGGACTGAAGCTTTCTTT. This codes for CASSLSRDSMGTEAFF.

The V and J genes are TRBV11-1 and TRBJ2-5, with a possible D match to TRBD1 (6 bases). This CDR3 is built from 14 residues. Trimming removed 1 base at V and 2 bases at J, with 8 bases between. Germline-derived CDR1 and CDR2 are SGHAT and FQDESV (reference sequence). Here the CDR3 reads CASSLEQGQETQYF. The CDR3 DNA reads TGTGCCAGCAGCTTAGAACAGGGTCAAGAGACCCAGTACTTC.

This rearrangement joins TRBV19 to TRBJ1-6; 9 nucleotides line up with TRBD1. The trim removed 7 bases at V and 10 bases at J, leaving 14 bases unmatched. Germline assignment: CDR1 LNHDA and CDR2 SQIVND (reference sequence). The CDR3 is made up of 16 amino acids. CDR3 loop: CASNLNLDRGGSPLHF. The CDR3 DNA follows: TGTGCCAGTAATTTAAACCTGGACAGGGGCGGATCACCCCTCCACTTT.

The chain is built from TRBV14 and TRBJ2-7; a possible D gene is TRBD1 (6 bases). The CDR3 has 14 amino acids. CDR1 is SGHDN and CDR2 is FVKESK in the germline V gene. V gave up 6 bases and J gave up 0 bases, with 12 bases separating them. The CDR3, as DNA: TGTGCCAGCAGAAAACAGGGTAGCTCCTACGAGCAGTACTTC. It yields the protein CASRKQGSSYEQYF.

This clone was counted between two and nine times. This chain connects TRBV9 to TRBJ1-5; D uncertain. Germline loops: CDR1 SGDLS, CDR2 YYNGEE. The CDR3 contains 14 residues. V shed 7 bases and J shed 6 bases, with 17 bases lying between them. Written as DNA, the CDR3 is TGTGCCAGCGGCGAAGGCACGCCAGCTCAGCCCCAGCATTTT. Translating gives CASGEGTPAQPQHF.

The J gene is TRBJ2-3, the V gene TRBV9, with D possibly TRBD2 on 6 matching bases. V was clipped by 2 bases and J by 3 bases, with 10 bases between them. The CDR3 totals 14 residues. From germline, CDR1 is SGDLS and CDR2 YYNGEE. The CDR3 spells CASSVGLPTDTQYF. As DNA, the CDR3 is TGTGCCAGCAGCGTTGGACTACCTACAGATACGCAGTATTTT.

This sequence joins TRBV7-9 and TRBJ2-5; 11 bases match TRBD2. From germline, CDR1 is SEHNR and CDR2 FQNEAQ (reference sequence). The V segment lost 5 bases and the J segment 5 bases; nucleotides outside the gene matches: 7. The CDR3 loop spans 15 amino acids. The CDR3 DNA reads TGTGCCAGCAGCCGTAGCGGGGGGGCGTCTGAGACCCAGTACTTC. This codes for CASSRSGGASETQYF.

This clone has just one count. J is TRBJ1-4 and V is TRBV29-1; possibly TRBD1 for D (5 bases). The germline V gene has CDR1 SQVTM and CDR2 ANQGSEA. The V and J ends lost 5 bases and 5 bases respectively, with 9 bases between them. The CDR3 has 12 residues. The DNA of the CDR3 is TGCAGCGTTTCGGGGCAGAATGAAAAACTGTTTTTT. This encodes CSVSGQNEKLFF.

The J gene is TRBJ2-7, the V gene TRBV3-1 (or the pseudogene TRBV3-2); D is ambiguous. Trimming left V 0 bases short and J 2 bases short, with 14 bases between. The CDR3 is 16 residues long. CDR1 is LGHDT and CDR2 is YNNKEL in the germline V gene (reference sequence). This chain's CDR3 is CASSQDRATGAYEQYF. The CDR3 DNA reads TGTGCCAGCAGCCAAGATAGGGCTACCGGCGCCTACGAGCAGTACTTC.

The genes are TRBV4-1 and TRBJ1-1; the D is unclear. The CDR3 consists of 15 residues. The germline V gene encodes CDR1 MGHRA and CDR2 YSYEKL. V lost 1 base and J 0 bases, leaving 9 bases between the germline ends. The CDR3 DNA follows: TGCGCCAGCAGCCAAGGACATCTTATGAACACTGAAGCTTTCTTT. This translates into CASSQGHLMNTEAFF.

The chain couples TRBV28 to TRBJ2-5, with 9 bases identical to TRBD1. The V and J ends lost 1 base and 1 base, in that order; junction bases with no gene match: 1. The CDR3 has 15 amino acids. Germline values: CDR1 MDHEN, CDR2 SYDVKM. CDR3 in amino acids: CASSLLQGAQETQYF. Here the CDR3 DNA reads TGTGCCAGCAGTTTATTACAGGGGGCCCAAGAGACCCAGTACTTC.

This chain uses TRBV18 with TRBJ1-5; D not certain. CDR3 length: 14 residues. CDR1 is KGHSH and CDR2 is LQKENI in the germline V gene. The V end lost 0 bases, the J end lost 6 bases, and 9 bases lay between the germline ends. The CDR3: CASSPPGRAQPQHF. The CDR3 DNA sequence: TGTGCCAGCTCACCACCGGGCCGGGCTCAGCCCCAGCATTTT.